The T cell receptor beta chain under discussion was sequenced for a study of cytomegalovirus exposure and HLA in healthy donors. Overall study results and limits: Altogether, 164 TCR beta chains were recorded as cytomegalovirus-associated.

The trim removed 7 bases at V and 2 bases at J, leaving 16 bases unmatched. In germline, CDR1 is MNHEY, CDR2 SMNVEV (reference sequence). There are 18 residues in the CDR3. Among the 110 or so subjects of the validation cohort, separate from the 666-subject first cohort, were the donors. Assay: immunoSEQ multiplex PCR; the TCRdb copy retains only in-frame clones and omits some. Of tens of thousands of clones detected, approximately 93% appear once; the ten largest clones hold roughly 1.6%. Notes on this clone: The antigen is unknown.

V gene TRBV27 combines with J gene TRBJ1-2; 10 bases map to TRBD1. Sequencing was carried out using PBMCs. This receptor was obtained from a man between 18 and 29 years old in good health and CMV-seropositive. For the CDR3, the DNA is TGTGCCAGCATGGACGTTGCCGGGACAGGGGCTTTAAACTATGGCTACACCTTC. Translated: CASMDVAGTGALNYGYTF.